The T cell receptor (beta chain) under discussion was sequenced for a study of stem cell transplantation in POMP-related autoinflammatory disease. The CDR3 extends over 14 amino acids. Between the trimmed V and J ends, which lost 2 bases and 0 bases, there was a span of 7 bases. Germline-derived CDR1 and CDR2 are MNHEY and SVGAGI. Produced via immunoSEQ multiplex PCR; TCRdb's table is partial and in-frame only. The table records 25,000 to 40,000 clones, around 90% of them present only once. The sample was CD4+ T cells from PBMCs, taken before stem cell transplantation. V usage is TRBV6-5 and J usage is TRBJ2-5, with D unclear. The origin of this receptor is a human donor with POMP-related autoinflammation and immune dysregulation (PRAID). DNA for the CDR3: TGTGCCAGCAGTTACGGGTCGTACCAAGAGACCCAGTACTTC. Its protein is CASSYGSYQETQYF.